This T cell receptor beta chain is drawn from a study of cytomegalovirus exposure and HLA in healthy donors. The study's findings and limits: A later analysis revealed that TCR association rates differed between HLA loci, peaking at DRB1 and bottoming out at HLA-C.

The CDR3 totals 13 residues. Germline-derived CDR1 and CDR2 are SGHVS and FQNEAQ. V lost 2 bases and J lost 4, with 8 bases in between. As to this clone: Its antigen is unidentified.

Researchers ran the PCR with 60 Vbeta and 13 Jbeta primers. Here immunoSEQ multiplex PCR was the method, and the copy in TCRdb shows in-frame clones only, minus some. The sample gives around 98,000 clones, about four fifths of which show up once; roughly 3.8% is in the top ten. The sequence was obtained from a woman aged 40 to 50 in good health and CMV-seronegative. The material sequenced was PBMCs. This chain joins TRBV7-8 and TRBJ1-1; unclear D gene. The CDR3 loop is CASSLRVGTEAFF. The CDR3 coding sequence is TGTGCCAGCAGCTTACGGGTCGGCACTGAAGCTTTCTTT.